This TCR beta chain is drawn from a study of blood T cell repertoires in COVID-19. Study information: The cDNA or gDNA used as material had been derived from T cells, B-cell-depleted T cells, or PBMCs.

Each participant's cohort was designated according to participant-reported clinical history. Profiled with immunoSEQ multiplex PCR; TCRdb holds only in-frame clones, not every one. The sample records a few hundred thousand clones, around 89% being singletons. Trimming left V 2 bases short and J 5 bases short, with 13 bases between. This CDR3 is built from 15 residues. Germline lookup yields CDR1 MNHEY and CDR2 SVGAGI. The clonotype originates from a woman aged 18-29 years who had recovered from COVID-19. The chain combines TRBV6-5 with TRBJ1-5; a weak D match, TRBD1 (6 bases). The sequenced sample was PBMCs or T cells enriched from blood (not recorded which). CDR3 in DNA: TGTGCCAGCAGTTACCGTTACAGGGTAGATCAGCCCCAGCATTTT. Translation: CASSYRYRVDQPQHF.